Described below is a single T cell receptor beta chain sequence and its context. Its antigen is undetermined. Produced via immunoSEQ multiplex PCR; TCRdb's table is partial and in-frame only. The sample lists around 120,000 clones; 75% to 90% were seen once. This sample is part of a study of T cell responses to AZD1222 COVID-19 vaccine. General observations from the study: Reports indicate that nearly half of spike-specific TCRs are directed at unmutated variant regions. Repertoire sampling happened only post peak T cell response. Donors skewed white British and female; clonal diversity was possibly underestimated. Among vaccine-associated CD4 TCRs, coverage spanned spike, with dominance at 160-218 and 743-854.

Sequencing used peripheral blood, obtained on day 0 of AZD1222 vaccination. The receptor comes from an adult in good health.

CDR3 DNA: TGCGCCAGCAGCCAAGACAGGTCTAGCTATGGCTACACCTTC. This gives the protein CASSQDRSSYGYTF. This rearrangement joins TRBV4-3 to TRBJ1-2; D remains unclear. In germline, CDR1 is LGHNA, CDR2 YSLEER. The germline V and J ends were trimmed by 0 bases and 4 bases, with 9 bases remaining between them. The CDR3 has 14 amino acids.